The entry below gives a single T cell receptor (beta chain) sequence along with its context. The antigen remains unidentified. The data derive from a study of shared clonotypes between healthy human individuals. Study as a whole: CD4 naive and CD4 memory each took three plates per donor, while CD8 naive took two and CD8 memory one. General observations from the study: Generally, estimated richness proved larger in naive subsets than it did in memory subsets. Clonotypes shared by all four donors outscored non-shared clonotypes in generation probability.

CD45RO-negative cells were positively selected for CCR7, leaving out terminally differentiated effector memory CD45RA+ cells. TCRdb keeps only in-frame clones here, not all; method: immunoSEQ multiplex PCR. The sample shows millions of clones, about 95% of them seen only once. Germline trimming cut 3 bases from V and 4 bases from J; bases unmatched to any gene: 10. The germline V gene has CDR1 SGHVS and CDR2 FQNEAQ. CDR3 length equals 17 residues. This clonotype was obtained from a man aged 18 to 30 in good health. V gene TRBV7-8 combines with J gene TRBJ2-3; 10 bases align to TRBD1. What was sequenced was naive CD8+ T cells sorted from blood. CDR3 nucleotide sequence: TGTGCCAGCAGCTTTGGTACCGGGACAGGGGCGGCAGATACGCAGTATTTT. The encoded protein is CASSFGTGTGAADTQYF.